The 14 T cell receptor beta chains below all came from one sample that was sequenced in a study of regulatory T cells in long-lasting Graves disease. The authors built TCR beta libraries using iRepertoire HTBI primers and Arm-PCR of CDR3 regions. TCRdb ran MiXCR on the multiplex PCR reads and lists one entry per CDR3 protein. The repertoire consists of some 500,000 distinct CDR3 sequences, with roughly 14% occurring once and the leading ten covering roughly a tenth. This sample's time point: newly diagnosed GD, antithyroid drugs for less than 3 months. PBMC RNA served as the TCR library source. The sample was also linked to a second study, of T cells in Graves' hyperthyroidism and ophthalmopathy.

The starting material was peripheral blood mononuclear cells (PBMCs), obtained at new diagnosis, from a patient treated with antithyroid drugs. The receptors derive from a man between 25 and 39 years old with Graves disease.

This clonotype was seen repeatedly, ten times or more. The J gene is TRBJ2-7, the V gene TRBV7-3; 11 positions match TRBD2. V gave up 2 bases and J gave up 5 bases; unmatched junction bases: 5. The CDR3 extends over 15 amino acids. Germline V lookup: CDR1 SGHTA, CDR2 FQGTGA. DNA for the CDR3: TGTGCCAGCAGCTTAGCTAGCGGGAGGCTCCACGAGCAGTACTTC. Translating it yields CASSLASGRLHEQYF.

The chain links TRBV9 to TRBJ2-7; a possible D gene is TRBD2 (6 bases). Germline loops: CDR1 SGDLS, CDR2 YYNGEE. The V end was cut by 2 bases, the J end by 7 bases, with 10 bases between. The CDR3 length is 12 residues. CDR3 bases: TGTGCCAGCAGCGTTCGGGAGAATGAGCAGTACTTC. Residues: CASSVRENEQYF.

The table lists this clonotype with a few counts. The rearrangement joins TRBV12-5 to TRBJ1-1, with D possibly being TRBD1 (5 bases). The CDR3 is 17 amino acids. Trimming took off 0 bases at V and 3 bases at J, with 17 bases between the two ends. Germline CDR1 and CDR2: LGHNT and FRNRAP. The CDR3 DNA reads TGTGCTAGTGGTTTGGTACTAGGAGGGACCCGTCACACTGAAGCTTTCTTT. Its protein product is CASGLVLGGTRHTEAFF.

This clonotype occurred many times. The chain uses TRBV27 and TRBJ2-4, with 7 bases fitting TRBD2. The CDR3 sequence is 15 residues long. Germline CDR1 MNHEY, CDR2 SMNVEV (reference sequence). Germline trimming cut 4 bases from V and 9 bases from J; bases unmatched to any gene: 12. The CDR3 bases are TGTGCCAGCAGTTCCCCTGGGGGGGTAGGCGGCATTCAGTACTTC. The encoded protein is CASSSPGGVGGIQYF.

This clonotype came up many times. DNA of the CDR3: TGTGCCAGCAGTGCGGGACCCCCGGAGATGGAAAAACTGTTTTTT. Its protein is CASSAGPPEMEKLFF. The chain employs TRBV6-2 or TRBV6-3 and TRBJ1-4; possible D gene TRBD1, 5 bases. This CDR3 region has 15 residues. CDR1 and CDR2 (germline): MNHEY, SVGEGT. Between the trimmed V and J ends, which lost 5 bases and 8 bases, there was a span of 18 bases.

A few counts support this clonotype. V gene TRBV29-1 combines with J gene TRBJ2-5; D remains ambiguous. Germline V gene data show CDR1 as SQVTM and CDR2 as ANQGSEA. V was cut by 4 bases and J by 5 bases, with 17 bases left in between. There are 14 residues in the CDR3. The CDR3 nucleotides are TGCAGCGTTGGGACGTCCGAACCGTGGGAGACCCAGTACTTC. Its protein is CSVGTSEPWETQYF.

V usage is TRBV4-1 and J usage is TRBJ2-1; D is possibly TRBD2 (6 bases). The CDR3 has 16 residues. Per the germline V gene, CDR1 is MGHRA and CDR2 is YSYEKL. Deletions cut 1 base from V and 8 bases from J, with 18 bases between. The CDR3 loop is CASSQVAGRLSDEQFF. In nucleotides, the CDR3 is TGCGCCAGCAGCCAAGTGGCGGGAAGATTGTCGGATGAGCAGTTCTTC.

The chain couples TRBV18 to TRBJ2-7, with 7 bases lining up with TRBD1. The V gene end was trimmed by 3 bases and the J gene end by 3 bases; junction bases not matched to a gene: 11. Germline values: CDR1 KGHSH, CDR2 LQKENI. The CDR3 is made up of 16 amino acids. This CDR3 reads CASSPLGDSAFYEQYF. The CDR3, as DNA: TGTGCCAGCTCACCCCTCGGGGACAGTGCTTTCTACGAGCAGTACTTC. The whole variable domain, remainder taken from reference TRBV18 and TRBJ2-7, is NAGVMQNPRHLVRRRGQEARLRCSPMKGHSHVYWYRQLPEEGLKFMVYLQKENIIDESGMPKERFSAEFPKEGPSILRIQQVVRGDSAAYFCASSPLGDSAFYEQYFGPGTRLTVT.

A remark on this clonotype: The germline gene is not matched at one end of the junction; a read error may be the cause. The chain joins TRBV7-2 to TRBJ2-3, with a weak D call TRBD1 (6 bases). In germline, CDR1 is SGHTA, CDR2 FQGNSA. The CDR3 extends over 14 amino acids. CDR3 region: CASNYQDSTGTQYF. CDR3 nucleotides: TGTGCCAGCAACTATCAGGACAGCACAGGTACGCAGTATTTT.

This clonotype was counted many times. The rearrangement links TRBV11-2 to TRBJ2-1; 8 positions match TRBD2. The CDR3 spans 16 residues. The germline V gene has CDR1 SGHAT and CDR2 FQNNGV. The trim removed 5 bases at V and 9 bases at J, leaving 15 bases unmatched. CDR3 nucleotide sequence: TGTGCCAGCAGCCCCCCCGGGTCAACGGGAGGGAGTGAGCAGTTCTTC. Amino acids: CASSPPGSTGGSEQFF.

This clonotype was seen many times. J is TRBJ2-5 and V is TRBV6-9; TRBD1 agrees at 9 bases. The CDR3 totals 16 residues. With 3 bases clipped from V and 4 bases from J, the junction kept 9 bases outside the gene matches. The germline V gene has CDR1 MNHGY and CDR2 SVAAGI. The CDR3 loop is CASSYRTGDLRETQYF. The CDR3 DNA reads TGTGCCAGCAGTTACCGGACAGGGGATTTACGAGAGACCCAGTACTTC.

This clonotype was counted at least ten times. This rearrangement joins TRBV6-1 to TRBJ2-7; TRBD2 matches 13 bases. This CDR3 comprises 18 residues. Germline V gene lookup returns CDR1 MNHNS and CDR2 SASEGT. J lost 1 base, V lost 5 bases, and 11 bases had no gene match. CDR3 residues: CASSPRTSGSGQSYEQYF. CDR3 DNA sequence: TGTGCCAGCAGTCCCCGGACTAGCGGGAGTGGTCAGTCCTACGAGCAGTACTTC.

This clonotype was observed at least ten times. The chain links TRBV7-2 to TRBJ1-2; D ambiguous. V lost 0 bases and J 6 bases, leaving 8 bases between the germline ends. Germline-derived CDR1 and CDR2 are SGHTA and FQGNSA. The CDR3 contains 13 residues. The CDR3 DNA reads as TGTGCCAGCAGCTTAGCTATCGACGATGGCTACACCTTC. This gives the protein CASSLAIDDGYTF.

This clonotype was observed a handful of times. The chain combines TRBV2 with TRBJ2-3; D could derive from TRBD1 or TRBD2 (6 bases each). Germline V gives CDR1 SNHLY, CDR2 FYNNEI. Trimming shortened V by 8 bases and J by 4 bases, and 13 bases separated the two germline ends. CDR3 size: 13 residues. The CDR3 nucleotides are TGTGCCAGCTCTGGGGGGCGAGCAGATACGCAGTATTTT. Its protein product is CASSGGRADTQYF.